The clone carrying this T cell receptor beta chain was seen a handful of times. Its antigen is not known. Stable hyperthyroidism: no ophthalmopathy progression over 18 months of follow-up. This sample was taken from a study of T cells in Graves' hyperthyroidism and ophthalmopathy. Amplified TCR beta CDR3 regions came from RNA transcripts. TCR CDR3 regions were first amplified by RT-PCR with HTBI primers. TCRdb redid the calling of the multiplex PCR reads with MiXCR, one entry per CDR3 protein. This table has some 770,000 distinct CDR3 sequences, about 17% appearing once. The ends lost 2 bases at V and 2 bases at J; junction bases unmatched: 3. The CDR3 contains 15 residues. The germline CDR1 and CDR2 sequences are SEHNR and FQNEAQ (reference sequence). General observations from the study: Blood samples included most of the expanded thyroid clonotypes exceeding 0.001. The authors' 13 V-J model separated ophthalmopathy from stable hyperthyroidism.

Sequencing input: blood. V usage is TRBV7-9 and J usage is TRBJ2-5; 9 bases line up with TRBD2. This receptor was identified in a man aged 18 to 29 with Graves' hyperthyroidism. In DNA form, the CDR3 reads TGTGCCAGCAGCTTACCTAGCGGGGCGCAAGAGACCCAGTACTTC. Its protein is CASSLPSGAQETQYF.